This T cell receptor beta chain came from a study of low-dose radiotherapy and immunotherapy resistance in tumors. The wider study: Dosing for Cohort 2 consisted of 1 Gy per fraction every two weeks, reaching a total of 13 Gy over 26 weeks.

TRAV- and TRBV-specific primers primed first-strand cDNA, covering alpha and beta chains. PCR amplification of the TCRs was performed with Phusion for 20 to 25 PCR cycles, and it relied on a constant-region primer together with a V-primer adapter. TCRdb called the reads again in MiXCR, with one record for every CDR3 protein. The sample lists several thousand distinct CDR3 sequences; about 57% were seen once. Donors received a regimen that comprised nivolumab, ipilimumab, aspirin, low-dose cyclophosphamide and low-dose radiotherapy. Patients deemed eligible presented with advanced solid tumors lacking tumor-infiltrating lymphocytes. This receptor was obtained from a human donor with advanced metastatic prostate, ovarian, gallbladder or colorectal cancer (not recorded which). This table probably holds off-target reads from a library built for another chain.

The CDR3 loop is CASSRQGARNTQYF. CDR3 in DNA: TGTGCCAGCAGTCGACAGGGGGCTCGGAATACGCAGTATTTT. The chain joins TRBV28 to TRBJ2-3; 10 bases align to TRBD1. The CDR3 spans 14 residues. Germline loops: CDR1 MDHEN, CDR2 SYDVKM. After removal of 5 bases from V and 7 bases from J, the junction contained 6 bases not matched to a gene.